This is a list of T cell receptor beta chains from one sample in a study of beta chain features in type 1 diabetes. Sequenced by immunoSEQ multiplex PCR; TCRdb stores in-frame clones only, minus some. This sample has around 150,000 clones, with approximately 62% found just once. Input material: naive CD4+ T cells from blood. Receptors were obtained from a man younger than 45 with type 1 diabetes. The CDR3 runs from the conserved cysteine through the conserved F or W. The D gene is left open where the match is weak. Size values are once, few and many counts, or a class for expanded clones, and some rows have none.

-,TRBJ1-2,TRBV7-9,-,CASSLGGGSGYTF,TGTGCCAGCAGCTTAGGCGGCGGGAGTGGCTACACCTTC
-,TRBJ2-5,TRBV7-2,-,CASSLTQFQETQYF,TGTGCCAGCAGCTTAACACAGTTTCAAGAGACCCAGTACTTC
TRBD1,TRBJ2-5,TRBV30,-,CAWRGQPQETQYF,TGTGCCTGGAGGGGACAGCCCCAAGAGACCCAGTACTTC
TRBD2,TRBJ2-7,TRBV4-3,-,CASSQVATSGDLSTKQYF,TGCGCCAGCAGCCAAGTCGCCACTAGCGGGGACCTCTCTACGAAGCAGTACTTC
-,TRBJ2-1,TRBV7-9,-,CASSFANEQFF,TGTGCCAGCAGCTTCGCGAATGAGCAGTTCTTC
TRBD1,TRBJ2-5,TRBV29-1,-,CSVASGTEETQYF,TGCAGCGTTGCATCCGGGACAGAAGAGACCCAGTACTTC
-,TRBJ2-7,TRBV14,-,CASSHLGDEQYF,TGTGCCAGCAGCCATTTAGGGGATGAGCAGTACTTC
-,TRBJ1-1,TRBV4-2,few,CASSQGRGGPEAFF,TGTGCCAGCAGCCAGGGCAGGGGTGGCCCTGAAGCTTTCTTT
TRBD1,TRBJ1-2,TRBV7-9,-,CASSLEGGPYGYTF,TGTGCCAGCAGCTTAGAAGGGGGCCCATATGGCTACACCTTC
TRBD1,TRBJ2-2,TRBV6-6,-,CASSLGQGAPGELFF,TGTGCCAGCAGTCTCGGACAGGGGGCGCCCGGGGAGCTGTTTTTT